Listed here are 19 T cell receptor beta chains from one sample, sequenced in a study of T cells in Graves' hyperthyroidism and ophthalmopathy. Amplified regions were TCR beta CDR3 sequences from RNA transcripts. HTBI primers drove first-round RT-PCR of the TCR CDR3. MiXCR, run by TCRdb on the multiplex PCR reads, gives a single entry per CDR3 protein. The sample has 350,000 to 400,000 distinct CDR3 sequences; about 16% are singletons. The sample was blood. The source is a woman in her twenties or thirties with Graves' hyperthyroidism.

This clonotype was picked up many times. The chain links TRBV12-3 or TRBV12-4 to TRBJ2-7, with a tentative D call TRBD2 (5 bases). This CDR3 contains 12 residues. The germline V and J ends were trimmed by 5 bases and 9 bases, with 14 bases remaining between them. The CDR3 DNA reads TGTGCCAGCAGTGCGGGCCCGCTTGGGCAGTACTTC. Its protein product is CASSAGPLGQYF.

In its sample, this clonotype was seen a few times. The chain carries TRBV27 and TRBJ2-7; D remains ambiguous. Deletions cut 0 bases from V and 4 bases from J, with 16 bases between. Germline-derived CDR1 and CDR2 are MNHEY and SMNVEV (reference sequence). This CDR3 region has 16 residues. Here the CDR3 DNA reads TGTGCCAGCAGTTTATCGGGTCCTAGTAACTGGTACGAGCAGTACTTC. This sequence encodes CASSLSGPSNWYEQYF.

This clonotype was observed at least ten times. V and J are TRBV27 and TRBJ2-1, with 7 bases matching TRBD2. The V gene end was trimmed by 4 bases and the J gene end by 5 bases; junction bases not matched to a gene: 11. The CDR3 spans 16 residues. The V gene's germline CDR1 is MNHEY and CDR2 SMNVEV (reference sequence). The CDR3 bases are TGTGCCAGCAGTTCTCAGGACCGGGACTATCACAATGAGCAGTTCTTC. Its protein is CASSSQDRDYHNEQFF.

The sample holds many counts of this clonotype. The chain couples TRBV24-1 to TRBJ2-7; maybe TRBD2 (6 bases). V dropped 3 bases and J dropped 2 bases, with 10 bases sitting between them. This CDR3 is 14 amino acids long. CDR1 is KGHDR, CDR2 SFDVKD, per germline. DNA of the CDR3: TGTGCCACCAGTGATACGACTAGAACCTACGAGCAGTACTTC. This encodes CATSDTTRTYEQYF.

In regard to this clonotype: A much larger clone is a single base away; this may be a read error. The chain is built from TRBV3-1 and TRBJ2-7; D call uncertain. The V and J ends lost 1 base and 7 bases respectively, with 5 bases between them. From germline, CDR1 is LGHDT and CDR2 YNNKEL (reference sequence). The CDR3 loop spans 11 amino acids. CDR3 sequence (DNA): TGTGCCAGCAGCCAAGCTCGGGAGCAGTACTTC. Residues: CASSQAREQYF.

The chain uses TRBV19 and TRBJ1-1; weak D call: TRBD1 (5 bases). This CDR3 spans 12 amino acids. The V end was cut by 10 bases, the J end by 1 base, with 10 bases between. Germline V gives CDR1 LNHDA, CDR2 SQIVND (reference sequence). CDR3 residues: CATQGTNTEAFF. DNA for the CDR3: TGTGCCACCCAGGGCACGAACACTGAAGCTTTCTTT.

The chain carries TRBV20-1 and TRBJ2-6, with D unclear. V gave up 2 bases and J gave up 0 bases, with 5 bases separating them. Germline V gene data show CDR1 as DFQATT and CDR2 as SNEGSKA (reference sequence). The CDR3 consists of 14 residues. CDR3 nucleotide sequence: TGCAGTGCTAGACCGGTCTCTGGGGCCAACGTCCTGACTTTC. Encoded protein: CSARPVSGANVLTF.

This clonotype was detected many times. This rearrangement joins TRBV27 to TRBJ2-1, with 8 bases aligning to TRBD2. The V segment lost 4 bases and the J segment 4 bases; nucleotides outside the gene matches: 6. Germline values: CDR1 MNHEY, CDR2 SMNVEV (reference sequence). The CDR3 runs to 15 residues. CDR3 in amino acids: CASSSASGSYNEQFF. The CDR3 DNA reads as TGTGCCAGCAGTTCCGCCAGCGGGAGTTACAATGAGCAGTTCTTC.

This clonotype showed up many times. The CDR3 DNA reads as TGTGCCAGCAGCTCATTCCGGGCCCCGAACACTGAAGCTTTCTTT. Amino acid sequence: CASSSFRAPNTEAFF. The gene calls are TRBV7-9 and TRBJ1-1; D is undetermined. Germline lookup yields CDR1 SEHNR and CDR2 FQNEAQ (reference sequence). The CDR3 contains 15 residues. Trimming pared 4 bases from V and 1 base from J, leaving 13 bases between.

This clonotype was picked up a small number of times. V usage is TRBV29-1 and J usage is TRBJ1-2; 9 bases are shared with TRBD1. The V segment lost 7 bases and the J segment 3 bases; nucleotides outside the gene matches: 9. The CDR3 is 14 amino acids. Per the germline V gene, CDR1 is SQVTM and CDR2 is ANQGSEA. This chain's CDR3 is CSAERQGGYYGYTF. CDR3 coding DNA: TGCAGCGCTGAGCGACAGGGGGGGTACTATGGCTACACCTTC.

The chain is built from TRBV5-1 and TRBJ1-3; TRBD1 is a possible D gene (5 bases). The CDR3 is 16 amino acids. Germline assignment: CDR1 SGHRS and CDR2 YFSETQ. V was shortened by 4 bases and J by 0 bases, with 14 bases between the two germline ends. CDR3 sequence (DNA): TGCGCCAGCAGCGTAGGGGACGGCTTCTCTGGAAACACCATATATTTT. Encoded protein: CASSVGDGFSGNTIYF.

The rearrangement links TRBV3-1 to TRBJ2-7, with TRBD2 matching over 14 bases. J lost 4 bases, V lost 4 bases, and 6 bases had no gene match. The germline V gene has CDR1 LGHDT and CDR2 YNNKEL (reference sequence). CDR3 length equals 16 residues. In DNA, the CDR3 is TGTGCCAGCAGCCCCACCCGGACTAGCGGGAGGTACGAGCAGTACTTC. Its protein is CASSPTRTSGRYEQYF.

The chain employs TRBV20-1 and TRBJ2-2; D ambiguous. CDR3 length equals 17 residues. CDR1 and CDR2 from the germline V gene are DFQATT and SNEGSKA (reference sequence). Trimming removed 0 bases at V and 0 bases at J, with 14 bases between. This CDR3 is CSARDPALRPNTGELFF. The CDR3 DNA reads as TGCAGTGCTAGAGACCCCGCTCTCCGGCCGAACACCGGGGAGCTGTTTTTT.

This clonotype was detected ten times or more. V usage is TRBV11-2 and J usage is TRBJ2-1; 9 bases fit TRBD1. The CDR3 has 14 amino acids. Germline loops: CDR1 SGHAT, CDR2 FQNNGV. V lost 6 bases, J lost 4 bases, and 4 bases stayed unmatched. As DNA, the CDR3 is TGTGCCAGCAGGGGACAGGGACCTTACAATGAGCAGTTCTTC. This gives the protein CASRGQGPYNEQFF.

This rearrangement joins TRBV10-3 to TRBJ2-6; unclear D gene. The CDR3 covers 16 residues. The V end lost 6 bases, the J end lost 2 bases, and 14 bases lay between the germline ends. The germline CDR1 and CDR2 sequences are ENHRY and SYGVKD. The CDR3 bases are TGTGCCATCAGGGTTGAATCCCCCACTGGGGCCAACGTCCTGACTTTC. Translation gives CAIRVESPTGANVLTF.

The CDR3 DNA follows: TGTGCCAGCACGAGTGTTCCCTACAATGAGCAGTTCTTC. Translating it yields CASTSVPYNEQFF. The chain joins TRBV27 to TRBJ2-1; D call uncertain. The CDR3 consists of 13 residues. V dropped 7 bases and J dropped 2 bases, with 9 bases sitting between them. Germline-derived CDR1 and CDR2 are MNHEY and SMNVEV (reference sequence).

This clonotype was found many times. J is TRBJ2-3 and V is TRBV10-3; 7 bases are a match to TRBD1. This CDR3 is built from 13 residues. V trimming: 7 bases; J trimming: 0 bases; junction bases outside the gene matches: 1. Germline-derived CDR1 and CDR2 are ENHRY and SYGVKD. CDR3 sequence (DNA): TGTGCCATCACGGGACAGAGCACAGATACGCAGTATTTT. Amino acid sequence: CAITGQSTDTQYF.

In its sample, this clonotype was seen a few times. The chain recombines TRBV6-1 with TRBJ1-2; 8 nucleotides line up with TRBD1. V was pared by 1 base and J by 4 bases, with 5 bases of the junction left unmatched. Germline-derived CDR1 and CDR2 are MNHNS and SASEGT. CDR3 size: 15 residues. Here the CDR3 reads CASSEVPGGGYGYTF. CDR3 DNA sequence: TGTGCCAGCAGTGAAGTCCCAGGGGGCGGCTATGGCTACACCTTC.

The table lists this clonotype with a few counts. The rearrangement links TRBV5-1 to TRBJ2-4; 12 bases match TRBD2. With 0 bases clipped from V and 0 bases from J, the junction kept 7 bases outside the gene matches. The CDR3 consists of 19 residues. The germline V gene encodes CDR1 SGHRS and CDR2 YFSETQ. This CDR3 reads CASSLELAGGHLAKNIQYF. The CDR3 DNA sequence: TGCGCCAGCAGCTTGGAGCTAGCGGGAGGGCACCTAGCCAAAAACATTCAGTACTTC.